This record concerns one T cell receptor (beta chain) sequence. The data belong to a study of blood T cell repertoires in COVID-19. Study background: Researchers got acute and convalescent COVID-19 samples from the United States, Italy and Spain. Sample material is recorded as cDNA or gDNA derived from T cells, B-cell-depleted T cells, or PBMCs.

Trimming removed 6 bases from V and 6 bases from J, with 17 bases in between. Germline V lookup: CDR1 MNHEY, CDR2 SVGAGI. This CDR3 is 14 amino acids long. Authors' data handling: Reference gene primers were amplified, and this amplification served to estimate nucleated cell counts. Only in-frame clones appear in the TCRdb table, and some are missing; sequencing was by immunoSEQ multiplex PCR. V, J and clone size were drawn from that table, and D and trimming were deduced from the DNA. The sample holds under 150,000 clones; 70% to 80% are singletons and the top ten take around 4.1%. The receptor was derived from a woman of 80 years or more with acute or convalescent COVID-19. The rearrangement joins TRBV6-5 to TRBJ1-1; maybe TRBD1 (6 bases). Sequenced material: peripheral blood. The CDR3 DNA reads as TGTGCCAGCAGACGGGACACCGAAGGCGCTGAAGCTTTCTTT. The encoded protein is CASRRDTEGAEAFF.